This entry lists 13 T cell receptor beta chains sequenced from one sample in a study of a mutant IDH1 vaccine in newly diagnosed glioma. TCRdb keeps only in-frame clones here, not all; method: immunoSEQ multiplex PCR. In the table there are around 99,000 clones, about 82% of which are singletons. Time point described: baseline, week 1 (first vaccination visit). Treatment specified: pre-vaccination baseline after standard-of-care therapy. Sequenced here: PBMCs, sampled from a glioma patient treated with radiotherapy, temozolomide or both. The receptors here all came from a man between 40 and 49 years old with glioma.

This clone was detected a few times. The chain links TRBV7-9 to TRBJ1-2; 7 nucleotides match TRBD1. This CDR3 has 16 residues. Germline V gene sequence: CDR1 SEHNR, CDR2 FQNEAQ (reference sequence). Losses at the gene ends were 6 bases for V and 1 base for J; bases not matched to a gene: 11. CDR3: CASRPPSGTVNYGYTF. For the CDR3, the DNA is TGTGCCAGCAGACCCCCATCCGGGACAGTTAACTATGGCTACACCTTC.

The chain combines TRBV4-3 with TRBJ2-7; 9 positions agree with TRBD1. CDR3 length equals 14 residues. Per the germline V gene, CDR1 is LGHNA and CDR2 is YSLEER. The V and J ends lost 3 bases and 2 bases, in that order; junction bases with no gene match: 2. The CDR3, as DNA: TGCGCCAGCAGCCAGGACAGGGGTACCTACGAGCAGTACTTC. Protein product: CASSQDRGTYEQYF.

This chain links TRBV9 with TRBJ2-1, with D perhaps matching TRBD2 (6 bases). Trimming cost V 0 bases and J 6 bases, with 19 bases left between them. Germline V gene sequence: CDR1 SGDLS, CDR2 YYNGEE. This CDR3 comprises 17 residues. As DNA, the CDR3 is TGTGCCAGCAGCGTAGAAGAGGGACTCCTTTCGGGCAATGAGCAGTTCTTC. Protein product: CASSVEEGLLSGNEQFF.

This chain links TRBV4-3 with TRBJ1-6, with 8 bases that match TRBD1. J gave up 10 bases and V 0 bases, and 8 bases lay outside the gene matches. In germline, CDR1 is LGHNA, CDR2 YSLEER. The CDR3 extends over 16 amino acids. CDR3 sequence (DNA): TGCGCCAGCAGCCAAGATCTTAACAGGGGGTACTCACCCCTCCACTTT. Translation: CASSQDLNRGYSPLHF.

This clone appeared a few times. This chain joins TRBV6-6 and TRBJ1-1; D is undetermined. From germline, CDR1 is MNHNY and CDR2 SVGAGI (reference sequence). Trimming stripped 5 bases from V and 0 bases from J, with 10 bases between. This CDR3 comprises 14 residues. The CDR3 DNA is TGTGCCAGCAGTAACGGGGTCCTGAACACTGAAGCTTTCTTT. It specifies CASSNGVLNTEAFF.

This clone was counted once. The chain recombines TRBV28 with TRBJ1-4; D may be TRBD1 (5 bases). Germline V gives CDR1 MDHEN, CDR2 SYDVKM. The V end lost 3 bases, the J end lost 8 bases, and 13 bases lay between the germline ends. The CDR3 length is 14 residues. The CDR3 DNA reads as TGTGCCAGCAGTTTTGGGGCCGGGGCGGAAAAACTGTTTTTT. It encodes CASSFGAGAEKLFF.

The chain carries TRBV5-5 and TRBJ2-7; D call uncertain. Germline V CDR1 and CDR2: SGHKS, YYEKEE (reference sequence). The ends were cut back, 4 bases at V and 3 bases at J, with 14 bases in the middle. The CDR3 totals 14 residues. The CDR3 reads CASSQEEKGYEQYF. The CDR3 region has the DNA TGTGCCAGCAGCCAAGAAGAAAAGGGCTACGAGCAGTACTTC.

The chain employs TRBV28 and TRBJ1-2; no definite D call. This CDR3 is built from 12 residues. Trimming stripped 3 bases from V and 6 bases from J, with 8 bases between. Germline V lookup: CDR1 MDHEN, CDR2 SYDVKM. In DNA form, the CDR3 reads TGTGCCAGCAGTTTGGCAGGCAATGGCTACACCTTC. It specifies CASSLAGNGYTF.

This clone was counted once. The chain links TRBV14 to TRBJ2-5; possible D gene TRBD1, 5 bases. CDR1 and CDR2 (germline): SGHDN, FVKESK. Trimming left V 5 bases short and J 1 base short, with 20 bases between. The CDR3 has 17 amino acids. The CDR3 protein is CASSSKPGLRAQETQYF. CDR3 nucleotide sequence: TGTGCCAGCAGCTCAAAGCCAGGGCTTAGGGCCCAAGAGACCCAGTACTTC. The variable domain in full, with the rest retrieved from reference TRBV14 and TRBJ2-5, is EAGVTQFPSHSVIEKGQTVTLRCDPISGHDNLYWYRRVMGKEIKFLLHFVKESKQDESGMPNNRFLAERTGGTYSTLKVQPAELEDSGVYFCASSSKPGLRAQETQYFGPGTRLLVL.

The J gene is TRBJ2-5, the V gene TRBV10-1; TRBD2 aligns across 10 bases. The CDR3 has 16 residues. V gave up 0 bases and J gave up 0 bases; unmatched junction bases: 1. Germline V CDR1 and CDR2: WNHNN, SYGVQD (reference sequence). The CDR3 nucleotides read TGCGCCAGCAGTGAGTCTAGCGGGGGGTACCAAGAGACCCAGTACTTC. It codes for CASSESSGGYQETQYF.

J is TRBJ2-2 and V is TRBV9, with 8 bases matching TRBD2. CDR1 and CDR2 (germline): SGDLS, YYNGEE. This CDR3 region has 14 residues. The J segment lost 4 bases and the V segment lost 7 bases, leaving 6 bases of the junction unmatched. CDR3 sequence: CASGPGGATGELFF. The CDR3, as DNA: TGTGCCAGCGGCCCCGGGGGGGCCACCGGGGAGCTGTTTTTT.

This rearrangement joins TRBV2 to TRBJ1-6; D might be TRBD1 (6 bases). This CDR3 is built from 15 residues. Trimming shortened V by 6 bases and J by 5 bases, and 14 bases separated the two germline ends. CDR1 SNHLY and CDR2 FYNNEI come from the germline V gene. The chain's CDR3 is CASSRQVLDNSPLHF. CDR3 sequence (DNA): TGTGCCAGCAGCCGACAGGTTCTCGATAATTCACCCCTCCACTTT.

The chain carries TRBV15 and TRBJ2-5, with D hard to call. Germline CDR1 and CDR2: LNHNV and YYDKDF (reference sequence). The V end was cut by 0 bases, the J end by 5 bases, with 7 bases between. The CDR3 is 13 amino acids. For the CDR3, the DNA is TGTGCCACCAGCAGAGACCTGAAGGAGACCCAGTACTTC. Translated: CATSRDLKETQYF.